This T cell receptor (beta chain) was observed in a study of blood T cell repertoires in COVID-19. Repertoires were generated with immunoSEQ multiplex PCR, while TCRdb's copy carries only in-frame clones and drops some. The sample lists about 410,000 clones; approximately 90% were seen once. This clone was observed once. This receptor was identified in a woman aged 40 to 50 with COVID-19, enrolled during active disease. The sample was peripheral blood.

The CDR3 protein is CASSLSLRRLAGVTYEQYF. In DNA, the CDR3 is TGTGCCAGCAGCTTATCCCTACGCCGACTAGCGGGGGTGACCTACGAGCAGTACTTC. The genes are TRBV7-9 and TRBJ2-7; TRBD2 matches at 12 bases. The CDR3 has 19 residues. Germline CDR1 is SEHNR and CDR2 is FQNEAQ (reference sequence). V shed 2 bases, J shed 2 bases, and the junction held 13 bases outside the gene matches.